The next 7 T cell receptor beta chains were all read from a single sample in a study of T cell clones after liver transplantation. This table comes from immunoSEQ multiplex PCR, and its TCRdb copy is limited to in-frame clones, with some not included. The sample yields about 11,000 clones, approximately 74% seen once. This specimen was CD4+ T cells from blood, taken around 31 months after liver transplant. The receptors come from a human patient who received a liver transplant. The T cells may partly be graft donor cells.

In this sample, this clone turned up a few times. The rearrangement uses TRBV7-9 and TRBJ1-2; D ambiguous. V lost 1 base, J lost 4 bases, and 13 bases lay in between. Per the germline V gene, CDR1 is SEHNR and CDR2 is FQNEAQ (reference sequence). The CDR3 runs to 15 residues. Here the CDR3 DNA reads TGTGCCAGCAGCTTAGGGGCCCCCGGGAGCTATGGCTACACCTTC. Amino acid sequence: CASSLGAPGSYGYTF.

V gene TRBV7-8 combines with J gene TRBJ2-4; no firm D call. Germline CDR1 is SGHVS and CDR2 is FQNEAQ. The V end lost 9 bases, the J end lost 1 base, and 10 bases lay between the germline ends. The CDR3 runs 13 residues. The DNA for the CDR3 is TGTGCCAGTATGGCTATGGCCAAAAACATTCAGTACTTC. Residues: CASMAMAKNIQYF.

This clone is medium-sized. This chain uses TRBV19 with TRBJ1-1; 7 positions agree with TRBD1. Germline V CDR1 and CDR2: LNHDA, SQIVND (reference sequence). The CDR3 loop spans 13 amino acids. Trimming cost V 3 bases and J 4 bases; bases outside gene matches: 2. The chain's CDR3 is CASSMGQSTEAFF. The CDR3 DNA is TGTGCCAGTAGTATGGGACAGAGCACTGAAGCTTTCTTT.

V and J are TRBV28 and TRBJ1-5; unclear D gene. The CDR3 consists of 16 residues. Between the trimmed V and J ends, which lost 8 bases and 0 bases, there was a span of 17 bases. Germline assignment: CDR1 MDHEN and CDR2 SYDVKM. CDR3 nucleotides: TGTGCCAGCCTCCGGAGGAGGGCGTATAGCAATCAGCCCCAGCATTTT. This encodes CASLRRRAYSNQPQHF.

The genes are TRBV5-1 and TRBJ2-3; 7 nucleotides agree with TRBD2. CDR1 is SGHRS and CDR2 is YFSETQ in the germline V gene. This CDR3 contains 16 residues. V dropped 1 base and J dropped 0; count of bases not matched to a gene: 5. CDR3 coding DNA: TGCGCCAGCAGCTTGAATCGCGGGAGAAGCACAGATACGCAGTATTTT. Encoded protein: CASSLNRGRSTDTQYF. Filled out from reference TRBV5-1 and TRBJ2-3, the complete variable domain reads KAGVTQTPRYLIKTRGQQVTLSCSPISGHRSVSWYQQTPGQGLQFLFEYFSETQRNKGNFPGRFSGRQFSNSRSEMNVSTLELGDSALYLCASSLNRGRSTDTQYFGPGTRLTVL.

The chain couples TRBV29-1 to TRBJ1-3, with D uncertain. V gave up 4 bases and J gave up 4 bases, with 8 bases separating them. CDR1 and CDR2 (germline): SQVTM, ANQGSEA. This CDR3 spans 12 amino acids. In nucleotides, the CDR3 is TGCAGCGTTGGAGTACAGGGAAACACCATATATTTT. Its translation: CSVGVQGNTIYF.

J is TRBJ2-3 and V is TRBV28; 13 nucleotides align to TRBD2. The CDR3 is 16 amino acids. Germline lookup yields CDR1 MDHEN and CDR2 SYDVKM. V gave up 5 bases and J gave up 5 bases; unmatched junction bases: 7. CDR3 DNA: TGTGCCAGCAGTCCTACGACTAGCGGGGGGAAAGATACGCAGTATTTT. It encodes CASSPTTSGGKDTQYF.